These 12 T cell receptor beta chains share one sample of origin, sequenced in a study of blood T cell repertoires in COVID-19. Libraries were prepared by immunoSEQ multiplex PCR; TCRdb keeps only in-frame clonotypes and omits some of them. The table includes 100,000 to 150,000 clones, about 81% detected once. The source material was peripheral blood. These receptors originate from a woman aged 50 to 60 with acute or convalescent COVID-19.

J is TRBJ2-7 and V is TRBV5-1; TRBD2 might be the D (7 bases). The CDR3 runs to 16 residues. V shed 2 bases and J shed 2 bases, with 17 bases lying between them. Germline CDR1 is SGHRS and CDR2 is YFSETQ. The CDR3 bases are TGCGCCAGCAGCTTTGGCGGGGGCAGTATCACCTACGAGCAGTACTTC. Residues: CASSFGGGSITYEQYF.

The CDR3, as DNA: TGTGCCACCAGCCGACAGGGCTCCTACGAGCAGTACTTC. This gives the protein CATSRQGSYEQYF. The chain couples TRBV15 to TRBJ2-7, with 7 bases matching TRBD1. The ends lost 5 bases at V and 0 bases at J; junction bases unmatched: 1. This CDR3 spans 13 amino acids. Germline V CDR1 and CDR2: LNHNV, YYDKDF (reference sequence).

This chain connects TRBV19 to TRBJ1-2, with 11 bases matching TRBD1. CDR1 and CDR2 from the germline V gene are LNHDA and SQIVND (reference sequence). This CDR3 region has 14 residues. V lost 3 bases and J lost 5; bases outside the gene matches: 2. CDR3 sequence: CASSIGQGAYGYTF. CDR3 sequence (DNA): TGTGCCAGTAGTATCGGACAGGGGGCGTATGGCTACACCTTC. Using reference TRBV19 and TRBJ1-2 for the parts outside the CDR3, the full variable domain is DGGITQSPKYLFRKEGQNVTLSCEQNLNHDAMYWYRQDPGQGLRLIYYSQIVNDFQKGDIAEGYSVSREKKESFPLTVTSAQKNPTAFYLCASSIGQGAYGYTFGSGTRLTVV.

This clone was recorded only once. The genes are TRBV27 and TRBJ2-1; 8 bases agree with TRBD1. The germline CDR1 and CDR2 sequences are MNHEY and SMNVEV (reference sequence). V gave up 2 bases and J gave up 8 bases; unmatched junction bases: 8. The CDR3 spans 15 residues. The CDR3 here is CASSLVRTGFYEQFF. CDR3 DNA: TGTGCCAGCAGTTTAGTCAGGACAGGGTTCTATGAGCAGTTCTTC.

CDR3 protein: CAWGAGGETQYF. In DNA, the CDR3 is TGTGCCTGGGGGGCGGGAGGGGAGACCCAGTACTTC. This chain connects TRBV30 to TRBJ2-5; 9 positions agree with TRBD2. The V gene end was trimmed by 5 bases and the J gene end by 5 bases; junction bases not matched to a gene: 3. Germline V gene data show CDR1 as GTSNPN and CDR2 as SVGIG (reference sequence). This CDR3 comprises 12 residues.

This clone occurred a few times. This chain connects TRBV2 to TRBJ1-1; D is perhaps TRBD1 (5 bases). Per the germline V gene, CDR1 is SNHLY and CDR2 is FYNNEI. The CDR3 spans 16 residues. V shed 0 bases and J shed 5 bases, with 16 bases lying between them. This chain's CDR3 is CASSEARAGGATEAFF. DNA for the CDR3: TGTGCCAGCAGTGAAGCGAGGGCCGGAGGGGCAACTGAAGCTTTCTTT.

The J gene is TRBJ2-4, the V gene TRBV18, with a possible D match to TRBD1 (6 bases). Trimming removed 5 bases from V and 9 bases from J, with 20 bases in between. Per the germline V gene, CDR1 is KGHSH and CDR2 is LQKENI. This CDR3 has 15 amino acids. CDR3 bases: TGTGCCAGCTCAGAGGGGGTTCGGAGTTTTAGCATTCAGTACTTC. Its protein is CASSEGVRSFSIQYF.

This clone appeared many times. The V gene is TRBV4-1, the J gene TRBJ2-4; D perhaps matches TRBD1 (6 bases). The CDR3 length is 14 residues. Germline V gene data show CDR1 as MGHRA and CDR2 as YSYEKL. V shed 3 bases and J shed 5 bases, with 11 bases lying between them. CDR3 in DNA: TGCGCCAGCAGCCACACCGGGACACAAAACATTCAGTACTTC. Amino acid sequence: CASSHTGTQNIQYF.

This chain connects TRBV19 to TRBJ1-2; 11 positions agree with TRBD1. CDR1 LNHDA and CDR2 SQIVND come from the germline V gene (reference sequence). Trimming took 8 bases from V and 7 from J; bases not matched to a gene: 9. The length of the CDR3 is 14 residues. The CDR3 DNA is TGTGCCAGTGCCCCGGACAGGGGGCTGGCTGGCTACACCTTC. Translation gives CASAPDRGLAGYTF.

The rearrangement links TRBV9 to TRBJ1-6; no firm D call. Germline CDR1 is SGDLS and CDR2 is YYNGEE. V was cut by 0 bases and J by 11 bases, with 12 bases left in between. The CDR3 sequence is 14 residues long. The CDR3 coding sequence is TGTGCCAGCAGCGTAGTGGCCGGGGAGGCACCCCTCCACTTT. Protein sequence: CASSVVAGEAPLHF.

The chain uses TRBV19 and TRBJ1-6, with 9 bases identical to TRBD1. CDR3 size: 14 residues. V was pared by 5 bases and J by 7 bases, with 3 bases of the junction left unmatched. CDR1 is LNHDA, CDR2 SQIVND, per germline (reference sequence). Here the CDR3 reads CASSGDRDNSPLHF. CDR3 DNA: TGTGCCAGTAGTGGGGACAGGGACAATTCACCCCTCCACTTT.

In this sample, this clone turned up a few times. V usage is TRBV14 and J usage is TRBJ2-7, with 14 nucleotides matching TRBD2. Germline CDR1 and CDR2: SGHDN and FVKESK. The junction had 5 bases not matched to a gene; V was cut back by 1 base and J by 3 bases. CDR3 length: 17 residues. This CDR3 reads CASSQVMGTSGSYEQYF. CDR3 bases: TGTGCCAGCAGCCAAGTCATGGGGACTAGCGGGAGCTACGAGCAGTACTTC.